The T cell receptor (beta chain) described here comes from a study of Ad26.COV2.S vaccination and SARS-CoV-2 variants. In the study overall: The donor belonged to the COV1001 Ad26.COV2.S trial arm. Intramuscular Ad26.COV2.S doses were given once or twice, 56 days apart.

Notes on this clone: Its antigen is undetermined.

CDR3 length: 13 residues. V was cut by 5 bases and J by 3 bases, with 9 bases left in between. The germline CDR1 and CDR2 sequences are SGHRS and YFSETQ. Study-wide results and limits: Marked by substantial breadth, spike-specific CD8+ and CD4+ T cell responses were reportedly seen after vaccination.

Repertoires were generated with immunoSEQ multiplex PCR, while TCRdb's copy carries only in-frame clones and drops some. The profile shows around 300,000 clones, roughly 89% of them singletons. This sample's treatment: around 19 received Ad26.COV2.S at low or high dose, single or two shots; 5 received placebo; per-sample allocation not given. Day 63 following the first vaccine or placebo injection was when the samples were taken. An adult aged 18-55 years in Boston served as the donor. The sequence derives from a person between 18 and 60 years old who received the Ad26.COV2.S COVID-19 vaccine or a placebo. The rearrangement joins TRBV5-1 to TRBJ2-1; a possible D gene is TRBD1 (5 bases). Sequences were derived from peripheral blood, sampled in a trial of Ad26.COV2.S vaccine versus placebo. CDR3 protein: CASRSDSYNEQFF. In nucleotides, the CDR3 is TGCGCCAGCAGAAGCGACAGCTACAATGAGCAGTTCTTC.